Presented here are 11 T cell receptor beta chains from one specimen sequenced in a study of blood T cells in healthy people across ages. Through a sample-barcoded 5' primer and a J-beta primer mix, a second PCR was run for about 7 to 12 cycles. TCRdb itself ran the 5' RACE reads through MiXCR, one entry per CDR3 protein. This table holds about 1.8 million distinct CDR3 sequences, roughly 49% found once. The sequencing input was blood. These receptors were obtained from a woman in her 40s in good health.

The rearrangement uses TRBV20-1 and TRBJ2-7, with TRBD2 identical over 8 bases. J lost 3 bases, V lost 6 bases, and 13 bases had no gene match. The CDR3 has 15 residues. CDR1 and CDR2 (germline): DFQATT, SNEGSKA (reference sequence). The CDR3 is CSAHGGTRTNYEQYF. CDR3 DNA: TGCAGTGCCCATGGAGGGACTAGGACTAACTACGAGCAGTACTTC.

The rearrangement links TRBV11-1 to TRBJ2-7, with TRBD2 matching 7 bases. Germline trimming cut 4 bases from V and 2 bases from J; bases unmatched to any gene: 8. The CDR3 is 15 amino acids. CDR1 is SGHAT and CDR2 is FQDESV in the germline V gene (reference sequence). CDR3 in amino acids: CASSYNSGMTYEQYF. The CDR3 DNA reads TGTGCCAGCAGCTACAACAGCGGGATGACCTACGAGCAGTACTTC. The full variable domain, completed using reference TRBV11-1 and TRBJ2-7, is EAEVAQSPRYKITEKSQAVAFWCDPISGHATLYWYRQILGQGPELLVQFQDESVVDDSQLPKDRFSAERLKGVDSTLKIQPAELGDSAMYLCASSYNSGMTYEQYFGPGTRLTVT.

This chain links TRBV2 with TRBJ1-2; D gene unclear. V was clipped by 3 bases and J by 3 bases, with 8 bases between them. This CDR3 region has 13 residues. Germline V gene data show CDR1 as SNHLY and CDR2 as FYNNEI. Here the CDR3 reads CASSDFRDYGYTF. CDR3 sequence (DNA): TGTGCCAGCAGTGATTTCCGGGACTATGGCTACACCTTC.

This clonotype came up a few times. This chain links TRBV7-9 with TRBJ1-6, with unresolved D. The CDR3 loop spans 15 amino acids. Germline CDR1 is SEHNR and CDR2 is FQNEAQ (reference sequence). The V end lost 5 bases, the J end lost 9 bases, and 17 bases lay between the germline ends. The CDR3 coding sequence is TGTGCCAGCAGCCCCAGAGACATATTGACTTCACCCCTCCACTTT. Translation gives CASSPRDILTSPLHF.

The table lists this clonotype with a few counts. The rearrangement uses TRBV7-2 and TRBJ2-3; D might be TRBD2 (7 bases). The CDR3 has 14 amino acids. The ends were cut back, 7 bases at V and 7 bases at J, with 18 bases in the middle. CDR1 is SGHTA and CDR2 is FQGNSA in the germline V gene. The DNA of the CDR3 is TGTGCCAGCACCCTAATAGGGGGGGGGCATACGCAGTATTTT. Amino acid sequence: CASTLIGGGHTQYF.

This clonotype was seen a handful of times. V gene TRBV6-1 combines with J gene TRBJ1-1; the D gene is possibly TRBD1 (5 bases). Per the germline V gene, CDR1 is MNHNS and CDR2 is SASEGT. The ends were cut back, 6 bases at V and 4 bases at J, with 24 bases in the middle. This CDR3 contains 17 residues. The CDR3 sequence: CASRRGYWQGHGTEAFF. CDR3 bases: TGTGCCAGCAGGCGGGGATATTGGCAGGGCCATGGCACTGAAGCTTTCTTT.

The V call is TRBV4-3, the J call TRBJ2-7; D remains unclear. Germline values: CDR1 LGHNA, CDR2 YSLEER. This CDR3 comprises 12 residues. V was shortened by 1 base and J by 6 bases, with 7 bases between the two germline ends. CDR3: CASSQGWTEQYF. The DNA for the CDR3 is TGCGCCAGCAGCCAAGGGTGGACCGAGCAGTACTTC.

The J gene is TRBJ1-2, the V gene TRBV4-1; a weak D match, TRBD1 (6 bases). The germline V gene has CDR1 MGHRA and CDR2 YSYEKL. The CDR3 has 15 amino acids. V was clipped by 0 bases and J by 8 bases, with 16 bases between them. Here the CDR3 reads CASSQERGTSWGYTF. The CDR3 region has the DNA TGCGCCAGCAGCCAAGAAAGGGGGACATCTTGGGGCTACACCTTC.

This clonotype was picked up a small number of times. The chain combines TRBV12-3 or TRBV12-4 with TRBJ2-5; TRBD2 matches at 9 bases. The J call may be incorrect, as the DNA end agrees better with TRBJ2-7. The CDR3 totals 15 residues. CDR3 loop: CASSPFSGGLSEQYF. The CDR3 DNA reads TGTGCCAGCAGTCCCTTTAGCGGGGGCCTTTCCGAGCAGTACTTC.

This clonotype was counted between two and nine times. The chain uses TRBV5-1 and TRBJ2-3, with D perhaps being TRBD1 or TRBD2 (5 bases each). The CDR3 covers 15 residues. The germline V gene encodes CDR1 SGHRS and CDR2 YFSETQ. Trimming took 3 bases from V and 3 from J, leaving 14 bases between them. CDR3 DNA sequence: TGCGCCAGCAGCTCTCAACTCGGGGCAACAGATACGCAGTATTTT. Amino acids: CASSSQLGATDTQYF.

J is TRBJ2-5 and V is TRBV9, with D tentatively TRBD2 (6 bases). Germline values: CDR1 SGDLS, CDR2 YYNGEE. The V end lost 1 base, the J end lost 2 bases, and 12 bases lay between the germline ends. The CDR3 is 15 amino acids. The CDR3 region has the DNA TGTGCCAGCAGCGTATCCAGCGGGCGACAAGAGACCCAGTACTTC. Its protein is CASSVSSGRQETQYF.